The 6 T cell receptor beta chains in this list originate from one sample, sequenced in a study of cytomegalovirus exposure and HLA in healthy donors. Primers: 60 Vbeta forward and 13 Jbeta reverse. TCRdb keeps only in-frame clones here, not all; method: immunoSEQ multiplex PCR. The sample lists around 94,000 clones; about 72% were seen once. Source material: PBMCs. These receptor sequences come from a woman aged 55 to 70 in good health and CMV-seropositive.

The rearrangement joins TRBV5-1 to TRBJ2-2; 12 bases are a match to TRBD2. CDR1 SGHRS and CDR2 YFSETQ come from the germline V gene. This CDR3 contains 19 residues. Trimming took 5 bases from V and 6 from J; bases not matched to a gene: 17. CDR3 DNA sequence: TGCGCCAGCAGATCCAGACTCCTAGCGGGAGGGCCTTTAGCCGGGGAGCTGTTTTTT. The encoded protein is CASRSRLLAGGPLAGELFF. The variable domain in full, with the rest retrieved from reference TRBV5-1 and TRBJ2-2, is KAGVTQTPRYLIKTRGQQVTLSCSPISGHRSVSWYQQTPGQGLQFLFEYFSETQRNKGNFPGRFSGRQFSNSRSEMNVSTLELGDSALYLCASRSRLLAGGPLAGELFFGEGSRLTVL.

The rearrangement links TRBV5-4 to TRBJ2-3; D possibly corresponds to TRBD2 (6 bases). Trimming stripped 2 bases from V and 2 bases from J, with 12 bases between. CDR3 length equals 15 residues. Germline CDR1 SGHNT, CDR2 YYREEE (reference sequence). The CDR3 DNA is TGTGCCAGCAGCTTAGGGACTTACCTCACAGATACGCAGTATTTT. The encoded protein is CASSLGTYLTDTQYF.

The rearrangement joins TRBV7-2 to TRBJ2-2, with D unclear. Germline CDR1 reads SGHTA; CDR2 reads FQGNSA. This CDR3 has 13 residues. The V gene lost 3 bases and the J gene lost 7 bases, with 9 bases spanning the gap. Here the CDR3 DNA reads TGTGCCAGCAGCTTGGAGTCGCACGGGGAGCTGTTTTTT. Translation: CASSLESHGELFF.

The V gene is TRBV18, the J gene TRBJ1-2; D possibly corresponds to TRBD1 (6 bases). V was pared by 1 base and J by 8 bases, with 17 bases between. Germline V gene lookup returns CDR1 KGHSH and CDR2 LQKENI. There are 15 residues in the CDR3. CDR3 sequence: CASSPQFGGASGYTF. DNA for the CDR3: TGTGCCAGCTCACCACAGTTTGGGGGCGCATCCGGCTACACCTTC. Supplemented by reference TRBV18 and TRBJ1-2, the full variable domain reads NAGVMQNPRHLVRRRGQEARLRCSPMKGHSHVYWYRQLPEEGLKFMVYLQKENIIDESGMPKERFSAEFPKEGPSILRIQQVVRGDSAAYFCASSPQFGGASGYTFGSGTRLTVV.

V usage is TRBV5-1 and J usage is TRBJ2-3; D is possibly TRBD1 (5 bases). The CDR3 is 12 residues long. Trimming cost V 5 bases and J 5 bases, with 9 bases left between them. In germline, CDR1 is SGHRS, CDR2 YFSETQ. The CDR3 coding sequence is TGCGCCAGCAGTTTCCAGGGAGATACGCAGTATTTT. Translated, it gives CASSFQGDTQYF.

This sequence joins TRBV30 and TRBJ2-7, with a possible D match to TRBD2 (5 bases). The CDR3 contains 12 residues. CDR1 and CDR2 (germline): GTSNPN, SVGIG (reference sequence). V was pared by 4 bases and J by 5 bases, with 12 bases between. The CDR3 here is CAWTRTFHEQYF. The CDR3 nucleotides are TGTGCCTGGACCCGGACTTTCCACGAGCAGTACTTC.